This TCR beta chain is from a study of a mutant IDH1 vaccine in newly diagnosed glioma. At the level of the study: Onset of vaccination occurred 4-6 weeks following radiotherapy alone, or with temozolomide cycles. Patients arrived already treated with radiotherapy, temozolomide, or both, most having had both.

Profiled with immunoSEQ multiplex PCR; TCRdb holds only in-frame clones, not every one. The sample shows roughly 52,000 clones, about three quarters of them seen only once. A word on this clone: Antigen: not known.

Time point defined: week 35, safety follow-up. Doses of 300 ug of mutant IDH1 20-mer peptide were given with topical imiquimod. The sequence was obtained from a middle-aged man with glioma. Material: PBMCs, obtained from a glioma patient whose treatment included an IDH1 peptide vaccine.

The CDR3 spells CASSGFYTEAFF. CDR3 bases: TGTGCCAGCAGCGGTTTCTACACTGAAGCTTTCTTT. V gene TRBV28 combines with J gene TRBJ1-1; D is undetermined. Germline lookup yields CDR1 MDHEN and CDR2 SYDVKM. The CDR3 length is 12 residues. Between the trimmed V and J ends, which lost 6 bases and 3 bases, there was a span of 8 bases.